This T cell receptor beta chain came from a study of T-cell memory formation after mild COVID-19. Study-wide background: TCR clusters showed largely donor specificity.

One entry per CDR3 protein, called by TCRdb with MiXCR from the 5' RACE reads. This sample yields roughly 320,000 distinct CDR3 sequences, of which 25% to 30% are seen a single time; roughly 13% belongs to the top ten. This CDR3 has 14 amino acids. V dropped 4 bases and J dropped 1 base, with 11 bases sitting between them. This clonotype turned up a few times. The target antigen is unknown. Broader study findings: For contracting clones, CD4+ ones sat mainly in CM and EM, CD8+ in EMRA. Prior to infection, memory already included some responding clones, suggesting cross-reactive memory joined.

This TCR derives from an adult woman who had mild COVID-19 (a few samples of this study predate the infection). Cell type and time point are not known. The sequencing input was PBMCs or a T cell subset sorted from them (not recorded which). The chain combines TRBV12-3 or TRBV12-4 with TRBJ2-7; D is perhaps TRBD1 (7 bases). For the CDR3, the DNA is TGTGCCAGCAGTTCGACAGGGAGGTCCTACGAGCAGTACTTC. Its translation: CASSSTGRSYEQYF.